One sample yielded the 17 T cell receptor beta chains listed below, sequenced in a study of glioma-infiltrating T cells. Using RNA template, CDR3s of TCR alpha and beta were amplified with iRepertoire arm-PCR. TCRdb fed the multiplex PCR reads into MiXCR, producing one record per CDR3 protein. There are around 180,000 distinct CDR3 sequences in the sample; around 42% occur only once, and roughly 5.2% lies in the top ten. Sequenced input: glioma tissue, nonneoplastic brain tissue, or PBMCs (not recorded which). The source is a human donor with low-grade glioma or glioblastoma, undergoing nonglioma brain surgery, or in good health (not recorded which).

In regard to this clonotype: A much larger clone differs by one base, so this may be a read error. V is TRBV20-1 and J is TRBJ2-2; no firm D call. Trimming shortened V by 2 bases and J by 1 base, and 11 bases separated the two germline ends. CDR3 length: 15 amino acids. Germline CDR1 and CDR2: DFQATT and SNEGSKA (reference sequence). CDR3 in amino acids: CSARYSGKNTGELFF. The CDR3 DNA follows: TGCAGTGCTAGATATAGTGGCAAGAACACCGGGGAGCTGTTTTTT.

This clonotype has ten or more counts. The chain carries TRBV27 and TRBJ2-1; 8 bases line up with TRBD1. Germline V gene sequence: CDR1 MNHEY, CDR2 SMNVEV (reference sequence). The CDR3 spans 15 residues. The V segment lost 5 bases and the J segment 4 bases; nucleotides outside the gene matches: 7. CDR3 residues: CASSPNRGKYNEQFF. CDR3 coding DNA: TGTGCCAGCAGTCCCAACAGGGGGAAATACAATGAGCAGTTCTTC.

Ten or more counts support this clonotype. The chain recombines TRBV6-1 with TRBJ2-7; unclear D gene. Trimming cost V 3 bases and J 3 bases, with 6 bases left between them. The germline CDR1 and CDR2 sequences are MNHNS and SASEGT. The CDR3 is 12 residues long. The CDR3 loop reads CASSDSNYEQYF. The DNA of the CDR3 is TGTGCCAGCAGTGATAGTAACTACGAGCAGTACTTC.

The chain is built from TRBV12-3 or TRBV12-4 and TRBJ1-2; D remains ambiguous. The CDR3 has 16 amino acids. Trimming stripped 1 base from V and 8 bases from J, with 20 bases between. CDR3 region: CASSLVSSLGPRGYTF. CDR3 coding DNA: TGTGCCAGCAGTTTAGTGTCATCCCTTGGTCCCCGAGGCTACACCTTC.

A word on this clonotype: The CDR3 carries no conserved terminal phenylalanine or tryptophan, so it likely arises from a read error. The chain recombines TRBV28 with TRBJ2-3, with 14 positions matching TRBD2. This CDR3 comprises 18 residues. V trimming: 5 bases; J trimming: 4 bases; junction bases outside the gene matches: 11. The germline CDR1 and CDR2 sequences are MDHEN and SYDVKM. DNA of the CDR3: TGTGCCAGCAGTACATCATGGGGACTAGCGGGAGTGTCAGATACGCAGTATTTA. This sequence encodes CASSTSWGLAGVSDTQYL.

In this sample, this clonotype turned up many times. The gene calls are TRBV7-2 and TRBJ2-3; the D is unclear. V lost 3 bases, J lost 5 bases, and 9 bases lay in between. The CDR3 loop spans 13 amino acids. Per the germline V gene, CDR1 is SGHTA and CDR2 is FQGNSA. The CDR3 reads CASSFQTRDTQYF. The CDR3 DNA reads as TGTGCCAGCAGCTTTCAGACTCGAGATACGCAGTATTTT.

Concerning this clonotype itself: A much larger clone differs from this one at a single base, so this may be a read error. The CDR3 here is CATSDHGTRSYNEQFF. CDR3 nucleotide sequence: TGTGCCACCAGTGATCATGGGACACGCTCCTACAATGAGCAGTTCTTC. The chain carries TRBV24-1 and TRBJ2-1, with D possibly matching TRBD1 (6 bases). Germline V CDR1 and CDR2: KGHDR, SFDVKD. The CDR3 extends over 16 amino acids. The V end was cut by 3 bases, the J end by 0 bases, with 11 bases between.

About this clonotype: This may arise from a read error, as a much more abundant clone is one base away. The chain is built from TRBV19 and TRBJ1-5; D uncertain. CDR3 length: 13 residues. Trimming took 6 bases from V and 3 from J, leaving 9 bases between them. Germline CDR1 reads LNHDA; CDR2 reads SQIVND (reference sequence). CDR3 coding DNA: TGTGCCAGTAGCGCATGCCCCAATCAGCCCCAGCATTTT. Translation: CASSACPNQPQHF.

As regards this clonotype: Without the conserved terminal phenylalanine or tryptophan, this CDR3 likely stems from a read error. The chain carries TRBV5-1 and TRBJ1-5, with TRBD1 as a possible D gene (5 bases). This CDR3 region has 15 residues. Germline V gene lookup returns CDR1 SGHRS and CDR2 YFSETQ. The V and J ends lost 1 base and 4 bases respectively, with 12 bases between them. CDR3 DNA sequence: TGCGCCAGCAGCTTGTACGGGGGTGGGAATCAGCCCCAGCATCTT. It encodes CASSLYGGGNQPQHL.

The chain recombines TRBV5-1 with TRBJ2-7, with TRBD2 matching 7 bases. The germline V gene encodes CDR1 SGHRS and CDR2 YFSETQ. With V trimmed by 5 bases and J by 4 bases, 9 bases remained unmatched. The CDR3 is 14 residues long. CDR3 sequence: CASSSSGDSYEQYF. The CDR3 nucleotides are TGCGCCAGCAGTTCTAGCGGAGACTCGTACGAGCAGTACTTC.

There are many counts of this clonotype. J is TRBJ1-5 and V is TRBV2, with D tentatively TRBD1 (5 bases). Germline CDR1 reads SNHLY; CDR2 reads FYNNEI. The ends were cut back, 1 base at V and 11 bases at J, with 12 bases in the middle. This CDR3 contains 13 residues. In nucleotides, the CDR3 is TGTGCCAGCAGTGAAGATTTGAGGGGCACCCAGCATTTT. It specifies CASSEDLRGTQHF.

Turning to this clonotype: Possible read error: a much larger clone is one base away. The chain employs TRBV2 and TRBJ1-3; D not certain. CDR3 length equals 12 residues. The V gene's germline CDR1 is SNHLY and CDR2 FYNNEI. Between the trimmed V and J ends, which lost 4 bases and 4 bases, there was a span of 5 bases. This CDR3 is CASSGEGNTIYF. The CDR3 DNA follows: TGTGCCAGCAGTGGAGAGGGAAACACCATATATTTT.

The chain employs TRBV11-1 and TRBJ2-7, with TRBD1 identical over 9 bases. The CDR3 loop spans 14 amino acids. The germline gives CDR1 SGHAT, CDR2 FQDESV (reference sequence). The ends lost 5 bases at V and 2 bases at J; junction bases unmatched: 4. Here the CDR3 DNA reads TGTGCCAGCAGCCCTACAGGGGGCGCCTACGAGCAGTACTTC. It is translated as CASSPTGGAYEQYF. The entire variable domain, with the rest obtained from reference TRBV11-1 and TRBJ2-7, is as follows: EAEVAQSPRYKITEKSQAVAFWCDPISGHATLYWYRQILGQGPELLVQFQDESVVDDSQLPKDRFSAERLKGVDSTLKIQPAELGDSAMYLCASSPTGGAYEQYFGPGTRLTVT.

About this clonotype: This sequence may be a read error, since a much larger clone differs from it by one base. The CDR3: CASIPSGGTGELFF. In nucleotides, the CDR3 is TGTGCCAGCATCCCGTCCGGGGGAACCGGGGAGCTGTTTTTT. This chain uses TRBV28 with TRBJ2-2, with D maybe TRBD2 (6 bases). From germline, CDR1 is MDHEN and CDR2 SYDVKM. Deletions cut 7 bases from V and 5 bases from J, with 14 bases between. The CDR3 runs to 14 residues.

The chain couples TRBV7-3 to TRBJ2-1; possibly TRBD1 for D (5 bases). Trimming removed 4 bases from V and 7 bases from J, with 17 bases in between. Germline V CDR1 and CDR2: SGHTA, FQGTGA. The CDR3 extends over 15 amino acids. In DNA, the CDR3 is TGTGCCAGCAGCTCCCTCGCGACAGCAAGTAATGAGCAGTTCTTC. Amino acids: CASSSLATASNEQFF.

The table lists this clonotype with a few counts. This rearrangement joins TRBV20-1 to TRBJ2-1; either TRBD1 or TRBD2 may fit D (5 bases each). CDR3 length: 14 residues. Germline CDR1 DFQATT, CDR2 SNEGSKA (reference sequence). V lost 5 bases to trimming and J lost 7 bases, with 18 bases between them. The CDR3 protein is CSAGDPLATNEQFF. The CDR3 DNA sequence: TGCAGTGCTGGGGACCCCCTAGCTACAAATGAGCAGTTCTTC.

This clonotype was seen many times. Its ends do not fully match the called genes, so a read error is possible. The chain links TRBV19 to TRBJ2-7, with D tentatively TRBD2 (6 bases). There are 14 residues in the CDR3. The germline gives CDR1 LNHDA, CDR2 SQIVND (reference sequence). CDR3 in amino acids: CASSTPGRTYEQYF. Written as DNA, the CDR3 is TGTGCCAGCAGTACCCCAGGGAGGACCTACGAGCAGTACTTC.